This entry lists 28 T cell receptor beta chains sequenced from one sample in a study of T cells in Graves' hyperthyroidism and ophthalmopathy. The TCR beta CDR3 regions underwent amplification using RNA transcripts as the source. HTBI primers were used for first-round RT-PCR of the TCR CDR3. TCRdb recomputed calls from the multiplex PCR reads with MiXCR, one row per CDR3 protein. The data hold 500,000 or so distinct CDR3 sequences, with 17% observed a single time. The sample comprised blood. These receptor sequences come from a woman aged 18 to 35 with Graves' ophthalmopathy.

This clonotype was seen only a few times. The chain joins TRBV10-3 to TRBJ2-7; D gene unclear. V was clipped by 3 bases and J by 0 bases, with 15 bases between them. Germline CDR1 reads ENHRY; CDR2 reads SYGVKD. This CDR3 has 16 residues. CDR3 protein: CAISESIRHLSYEQYF. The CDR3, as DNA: TGTGCCATCAGTGAAAGTATTCGACACCTCTCCTACGAGCAGTACTTC.

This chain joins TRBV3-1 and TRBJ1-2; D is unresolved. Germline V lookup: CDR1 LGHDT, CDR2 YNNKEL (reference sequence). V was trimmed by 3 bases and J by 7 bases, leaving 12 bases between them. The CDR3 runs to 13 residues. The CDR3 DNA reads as TGTGCCAGCAGCCAGGTCCCGGGGAGTGGCTACACCTTC. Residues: CASSQVPGSGYTF. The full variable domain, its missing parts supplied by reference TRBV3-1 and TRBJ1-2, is DTAVSQTPKYLVTQMGNDKSIKCEQNLGHDTMYWYKQDSKKFLKIMFSYNNKELIINETVPNRFSPKSPDKAHLNLHINSLELGDSAVYFCASSQVPGSGYTFGSGTRLTVV.

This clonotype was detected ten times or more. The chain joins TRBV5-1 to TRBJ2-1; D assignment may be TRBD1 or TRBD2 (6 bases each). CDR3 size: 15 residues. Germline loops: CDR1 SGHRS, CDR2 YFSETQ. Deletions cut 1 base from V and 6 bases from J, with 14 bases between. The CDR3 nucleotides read TGCGCCAGCAGCTTGTCGGGGGCGACCGGCAATGAGCAGTTCTTC. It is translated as CASSLSGATGNEQFF.

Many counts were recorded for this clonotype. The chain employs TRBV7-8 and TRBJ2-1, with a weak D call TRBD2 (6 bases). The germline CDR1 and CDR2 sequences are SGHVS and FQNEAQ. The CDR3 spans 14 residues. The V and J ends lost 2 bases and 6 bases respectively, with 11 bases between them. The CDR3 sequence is CASSLQLAGNEQFF. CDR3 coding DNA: TGTGCCAGCAGCTTACAACTAGCCGGCAATGAGCAGTTCTTC.

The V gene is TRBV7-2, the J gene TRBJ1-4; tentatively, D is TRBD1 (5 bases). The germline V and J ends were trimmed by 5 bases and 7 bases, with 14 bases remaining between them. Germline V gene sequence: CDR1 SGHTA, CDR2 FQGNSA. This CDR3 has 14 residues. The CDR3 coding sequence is TGTGCCAGCAGCCTGACAGCTTTAGTTGAAAAACTGTTTTTT. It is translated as CASSLTALVEKLFF.

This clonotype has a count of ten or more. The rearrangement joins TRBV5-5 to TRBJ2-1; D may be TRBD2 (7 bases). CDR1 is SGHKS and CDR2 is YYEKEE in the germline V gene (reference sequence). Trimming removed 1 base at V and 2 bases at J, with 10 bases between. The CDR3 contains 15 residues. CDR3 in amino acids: CASSLKGGPYNEQFF. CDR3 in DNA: TGTGCCAGCAGCTTGAAGGGGGGGCCCTACAATGAGCAGTTCTTC.

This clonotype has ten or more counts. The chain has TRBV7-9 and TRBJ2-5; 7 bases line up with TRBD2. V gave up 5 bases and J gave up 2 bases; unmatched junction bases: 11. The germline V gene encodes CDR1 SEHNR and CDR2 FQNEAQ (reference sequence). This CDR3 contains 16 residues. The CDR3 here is CASSNLPGLPQETQYF. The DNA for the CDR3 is TGTGCCAGCAGCAATCTTCCGGGACTACCTCAAGAGACCCAGTACTTC.

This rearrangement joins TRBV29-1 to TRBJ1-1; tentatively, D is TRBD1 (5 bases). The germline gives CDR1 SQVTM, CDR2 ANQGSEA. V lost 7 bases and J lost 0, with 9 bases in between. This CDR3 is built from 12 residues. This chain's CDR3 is CSADRLNTEAFF. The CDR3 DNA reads TGCAGCGCCGACAGATTGAACACTGAAGCTTTCTTT.

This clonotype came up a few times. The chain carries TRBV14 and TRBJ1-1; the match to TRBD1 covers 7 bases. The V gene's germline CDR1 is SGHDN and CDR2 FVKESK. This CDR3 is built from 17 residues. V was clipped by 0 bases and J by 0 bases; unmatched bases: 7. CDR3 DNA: TGTGCCAGCAGCCAAGATCCAGGGGGAATTATGAACACTGAAGCTTTCTTT. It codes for CASSQDPGGIMNTEAFF.

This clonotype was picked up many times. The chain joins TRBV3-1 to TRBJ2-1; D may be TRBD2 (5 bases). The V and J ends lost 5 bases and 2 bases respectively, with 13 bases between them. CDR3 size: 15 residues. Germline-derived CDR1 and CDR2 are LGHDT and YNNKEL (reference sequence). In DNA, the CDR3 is TGTGCCAGCAGCATTATCGGGGTCACCTACAATGAGCAGTTCTTC. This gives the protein CASSIIGVTYNEQFF.

The CDR3 DNA reads as TGTGCCTTTACAGACGGGGGGTATAGCAATCAGCCCCAGCATTTT. Amino acids: CAFTDGGYSNQPQHF. The chain has TRBV30 and TRBJ1-5, with D possibly being TRBD1 (5 bases). Germline-derived CDR1 and CDR2 are GTSNPN and SVGIG (reference sequence). Trimming removed 7 bases from V and 0 bases from J, with 16 bases in between. This CDR3 region has 15 residues.

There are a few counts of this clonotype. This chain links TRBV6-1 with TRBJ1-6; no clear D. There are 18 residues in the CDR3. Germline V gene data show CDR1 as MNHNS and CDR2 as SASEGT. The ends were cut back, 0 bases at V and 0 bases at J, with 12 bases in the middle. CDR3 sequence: CASSEAEVASSYNSPLHF. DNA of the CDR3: TGTGCCAGCAGTGAAGCGGAGGTGGCTTCCTCCTATAATTCACCCCTCCACTTT.

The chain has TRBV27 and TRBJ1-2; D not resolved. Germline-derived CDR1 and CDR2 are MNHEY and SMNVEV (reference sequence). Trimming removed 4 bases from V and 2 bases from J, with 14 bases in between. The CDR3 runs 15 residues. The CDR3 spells CASSSYSGINYGYTF. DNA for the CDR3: TGTGCCAGCAGTTCTTACTCCGGGATAAACTATGGCTACACCTTC.

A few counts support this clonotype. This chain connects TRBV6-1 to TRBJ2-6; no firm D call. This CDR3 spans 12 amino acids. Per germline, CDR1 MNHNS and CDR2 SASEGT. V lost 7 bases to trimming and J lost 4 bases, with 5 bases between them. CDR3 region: CASTPGANVLTF. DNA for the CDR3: TGTGCCAGCACGCCCGGGGCCAACGTCCTGACTTTC.

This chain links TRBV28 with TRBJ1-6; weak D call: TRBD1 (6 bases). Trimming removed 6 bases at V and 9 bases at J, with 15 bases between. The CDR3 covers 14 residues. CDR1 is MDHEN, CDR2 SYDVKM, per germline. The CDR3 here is CASSPWGAASPLHF. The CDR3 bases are TGTGCCAGCAGCCCGTGGGGGGCCGCTTCACCCCTCCACTTT.

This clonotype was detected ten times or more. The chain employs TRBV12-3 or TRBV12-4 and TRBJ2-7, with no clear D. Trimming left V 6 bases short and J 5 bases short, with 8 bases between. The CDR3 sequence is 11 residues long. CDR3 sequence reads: CASSLSHEQYF. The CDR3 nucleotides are TGTGCCAGCAGCTTATCCCACGAGCAGTACTTC.

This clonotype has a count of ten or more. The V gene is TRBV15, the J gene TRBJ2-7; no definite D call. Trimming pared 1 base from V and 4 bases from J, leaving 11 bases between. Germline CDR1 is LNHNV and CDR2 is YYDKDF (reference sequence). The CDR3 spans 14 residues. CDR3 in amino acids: CATSRGASKYEQYF. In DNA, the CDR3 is TGTGCCACCAGCAGAGGGGCTAGTAAGTACGAGCAGTACTTC. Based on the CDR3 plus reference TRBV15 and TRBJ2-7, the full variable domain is DAMVIQNPRYQVTQFGKPVTLSCSQTLNHNVMYWYQQKSSQAPKLLFHYYDKDFNNEADTPDNFQSRRPNTSFCFLDIRSPGLGDTAMYLCATSRGASKYEQYFGPGTRLTVT.

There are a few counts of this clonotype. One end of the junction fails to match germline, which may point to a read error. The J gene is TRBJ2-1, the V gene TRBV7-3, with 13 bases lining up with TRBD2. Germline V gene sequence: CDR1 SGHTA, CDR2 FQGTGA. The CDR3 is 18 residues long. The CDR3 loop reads CASSSYPGTSGIYNGQFF. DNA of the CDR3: TGTGCCAGCAGCTCATACCCAGGGACTAGCGGGATCTACAATGGGCAGTTCTTC. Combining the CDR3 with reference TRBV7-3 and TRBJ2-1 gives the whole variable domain GAGVSQTPSNKVTEKGKYVELRCDPISGHTALYWYRQSLGQGPEFLIYFQGTGAADDSGLPNDRFFAVRPEGSVSTLKIQRTERGDSAVYLCASSSYPGTSGIYNGQFFGPGTRLTVL.

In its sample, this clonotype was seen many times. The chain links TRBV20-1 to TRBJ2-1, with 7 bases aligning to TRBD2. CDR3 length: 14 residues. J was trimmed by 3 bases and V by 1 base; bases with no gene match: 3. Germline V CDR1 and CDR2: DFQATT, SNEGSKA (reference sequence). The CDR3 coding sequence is TGCAGTGCTAGAGTGCTAGCGGACTACAATGAGCAGTTCTTC. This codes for CSARVLADYNEQFF.

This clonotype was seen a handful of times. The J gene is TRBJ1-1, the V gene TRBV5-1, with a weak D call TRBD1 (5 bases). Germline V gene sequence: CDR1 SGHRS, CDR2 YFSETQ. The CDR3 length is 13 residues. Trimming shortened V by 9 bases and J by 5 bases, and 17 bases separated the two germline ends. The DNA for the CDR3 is TGCGCCACCTCCCGGGACGGAGAAACTGAAGCTTTCTTT. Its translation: CATSRDGETEAFF.

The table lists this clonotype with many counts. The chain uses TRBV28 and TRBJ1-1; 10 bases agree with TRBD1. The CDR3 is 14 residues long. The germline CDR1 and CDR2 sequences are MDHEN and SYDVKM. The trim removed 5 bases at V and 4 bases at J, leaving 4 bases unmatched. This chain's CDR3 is CASSKTGGFTEAFF. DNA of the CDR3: TGTGCCAGCAGTAAGACAGGGGGCTTCACTGAAGCTTTCTTT.

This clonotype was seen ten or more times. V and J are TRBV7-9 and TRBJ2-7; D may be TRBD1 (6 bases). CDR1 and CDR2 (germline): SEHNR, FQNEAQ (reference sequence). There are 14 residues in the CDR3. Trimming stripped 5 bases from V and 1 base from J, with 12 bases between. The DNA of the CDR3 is TGTGCCAGCAGCCCGCGGACAGAGTCCTACGAGCAGTACTTC. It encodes CASSPRTESYEQYF.

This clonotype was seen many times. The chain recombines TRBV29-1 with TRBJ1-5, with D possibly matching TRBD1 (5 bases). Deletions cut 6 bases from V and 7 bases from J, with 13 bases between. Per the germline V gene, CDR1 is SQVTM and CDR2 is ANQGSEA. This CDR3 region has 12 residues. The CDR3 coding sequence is TGCAGCGTGCAGGGTCTGGGGCAGCCCCAGCATTTT. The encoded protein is CSVQGLGQPQHF.

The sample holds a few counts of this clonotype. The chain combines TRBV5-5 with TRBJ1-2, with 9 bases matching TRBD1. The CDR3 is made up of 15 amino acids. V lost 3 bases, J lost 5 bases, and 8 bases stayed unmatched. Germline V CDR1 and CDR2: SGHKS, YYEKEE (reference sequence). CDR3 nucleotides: TGTGCCAGCAGCTCCCGGGACAGGGTCTCGTATGGCTACACCTTC. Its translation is CASSSRDRVSYGYTF.

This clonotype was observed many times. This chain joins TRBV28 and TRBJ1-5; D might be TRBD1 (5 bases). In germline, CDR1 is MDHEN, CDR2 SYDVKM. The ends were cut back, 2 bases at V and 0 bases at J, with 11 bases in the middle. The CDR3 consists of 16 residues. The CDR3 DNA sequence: TGTGCCAGCAGTTTACCCGGGGGATATAGCAATCAGCCCCAGCATTTT. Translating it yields CASSLPGGYSNQPQHF. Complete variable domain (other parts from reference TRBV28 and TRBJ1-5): DVKVTQSSRYLVKRTGEKVFLECVQDMDHENMFWYRQDPGLGLRLIYFSYDVKMKEKGDIPEGYSVSREKKERFSLILESASTNQTSMYLCASSLPGGYSNQPQHFGDGTRLSIL.

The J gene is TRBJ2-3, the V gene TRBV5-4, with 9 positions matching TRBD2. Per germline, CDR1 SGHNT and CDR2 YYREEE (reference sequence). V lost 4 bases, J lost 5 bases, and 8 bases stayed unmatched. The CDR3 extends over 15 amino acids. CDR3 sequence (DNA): TGTGCCAGCAGCCGCGGGGGGGGAGGAGGAGATACGCAGTATTTT. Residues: CASSRGGGGGDTQYF.

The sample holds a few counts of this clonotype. The CDR3 nucleotides are TGCAGTGCTAGAGATGCCCCAACTGGTATATTCAATGAGCAGTTCTTC. Amino acids: CSARDAPTGIFNEQFF. The chain recombines TRBV20-1 with TRBJ2-1; D is uncertain. From germline, CDR1 is DFQATT and CDR2 SNEGSKA (reference sequence). The ends were cut back, 0 bases at V and 6 bases at J, with 18 bases in the middle. The CDR3 runs 16 residues.

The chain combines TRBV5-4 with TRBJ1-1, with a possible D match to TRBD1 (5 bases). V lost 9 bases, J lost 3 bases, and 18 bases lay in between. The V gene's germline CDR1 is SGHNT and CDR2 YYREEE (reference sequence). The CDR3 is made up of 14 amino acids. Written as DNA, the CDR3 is TGTGCCATCCTCCAAAGGGGCGACGACACTGAAGCTTTCTTT. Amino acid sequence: CAILQRGDDTEAFF.